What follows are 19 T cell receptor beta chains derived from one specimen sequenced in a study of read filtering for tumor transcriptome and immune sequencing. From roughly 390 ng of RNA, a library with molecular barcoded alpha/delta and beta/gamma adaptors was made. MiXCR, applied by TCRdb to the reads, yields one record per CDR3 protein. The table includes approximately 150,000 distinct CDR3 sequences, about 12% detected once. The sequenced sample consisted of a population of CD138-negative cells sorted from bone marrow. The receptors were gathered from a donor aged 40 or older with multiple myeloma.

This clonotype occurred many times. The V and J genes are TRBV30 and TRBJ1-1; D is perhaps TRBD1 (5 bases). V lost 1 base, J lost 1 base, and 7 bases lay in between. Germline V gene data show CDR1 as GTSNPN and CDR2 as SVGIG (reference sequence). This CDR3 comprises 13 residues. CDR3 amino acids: CAWSAQGNTEAFF. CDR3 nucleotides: TGTGCCTGGAGTGCGCAGGGGAACACTGAAGCTTTCTTT.

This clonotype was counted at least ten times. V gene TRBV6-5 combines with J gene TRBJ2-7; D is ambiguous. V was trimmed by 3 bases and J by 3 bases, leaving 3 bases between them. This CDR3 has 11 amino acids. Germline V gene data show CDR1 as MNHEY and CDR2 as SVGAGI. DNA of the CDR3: TGTGCCAGCAGTTATAACTACGAGCAGTACTTC. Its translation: CASSYNYEQYF.

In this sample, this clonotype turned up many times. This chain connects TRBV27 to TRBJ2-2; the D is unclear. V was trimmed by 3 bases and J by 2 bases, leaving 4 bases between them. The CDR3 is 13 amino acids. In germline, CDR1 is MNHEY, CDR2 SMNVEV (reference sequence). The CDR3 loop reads CASSLTNTGELFF. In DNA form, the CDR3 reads TGTGCCAGCAGTTTGACAAACACCGGGGAGCTGTTTTTT.

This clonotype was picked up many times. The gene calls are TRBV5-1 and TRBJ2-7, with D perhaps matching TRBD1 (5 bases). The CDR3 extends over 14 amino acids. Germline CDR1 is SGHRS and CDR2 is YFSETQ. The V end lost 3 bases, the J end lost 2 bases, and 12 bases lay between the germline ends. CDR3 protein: CASSSTAQAYEQYF. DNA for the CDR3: TGCGCCAGCAGCTCTACCGCACAGGCCTACGAGCAGTACTTC.

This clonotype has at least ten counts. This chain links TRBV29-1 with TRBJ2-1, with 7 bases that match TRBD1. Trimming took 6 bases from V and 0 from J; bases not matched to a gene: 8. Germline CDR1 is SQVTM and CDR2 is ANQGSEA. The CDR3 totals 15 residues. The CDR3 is CSVSQGQSSYNEQFF. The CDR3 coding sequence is TGCAGCGTAAGCCAGGGACAGAGCTCCTACAATGAGCAGTTCTTC.

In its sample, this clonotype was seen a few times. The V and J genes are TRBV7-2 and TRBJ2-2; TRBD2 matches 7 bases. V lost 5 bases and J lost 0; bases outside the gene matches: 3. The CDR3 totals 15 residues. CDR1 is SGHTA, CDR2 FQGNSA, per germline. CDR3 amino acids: CASSRDYPNTGELFF. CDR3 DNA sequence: TGTGCCAGCAGCCGGGACTACCCGAACACCGGGGAGCTGTTTTTT.

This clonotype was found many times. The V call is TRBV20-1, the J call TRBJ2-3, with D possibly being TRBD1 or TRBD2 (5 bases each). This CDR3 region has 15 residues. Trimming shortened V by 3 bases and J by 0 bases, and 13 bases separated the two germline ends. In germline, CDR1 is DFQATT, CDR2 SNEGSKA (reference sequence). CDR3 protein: CSARTGTLSTDTQYF. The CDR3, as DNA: TGCAGTGCTAGGACCGGGACGCTTAGCACAGATACGCAGTATTTT.

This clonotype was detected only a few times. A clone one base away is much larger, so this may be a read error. The CDR3 region is CASSVADNRGKLFF. CDR3 in DNA: TGTGCCAGCAGCGTCGCTGACAATCGGGGAAAACTGTTTTTT. The chain couples TRBV9 to TRBJ1-4; D gene unclear. This CDR3 has 14 amino acids. Germline CDR1 SGDLS, CDR2 YYNGEE. V was trimmed by 2 bases and J by 10 bases, leaving 15 bases between them.

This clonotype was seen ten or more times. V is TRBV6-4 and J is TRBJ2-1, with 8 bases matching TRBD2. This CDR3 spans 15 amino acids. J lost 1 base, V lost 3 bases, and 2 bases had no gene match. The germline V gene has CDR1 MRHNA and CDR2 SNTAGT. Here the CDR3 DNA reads TGTGCCAGCAGTGAAGTAGCGGGGTCCTACAATGAGCAGTTCTTC. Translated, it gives CASSEVAGSYNEQFF.

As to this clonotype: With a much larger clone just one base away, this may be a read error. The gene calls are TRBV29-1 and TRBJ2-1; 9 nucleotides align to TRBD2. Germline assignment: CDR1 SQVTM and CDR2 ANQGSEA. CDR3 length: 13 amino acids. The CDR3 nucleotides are TGCGGGTCGACTAGCGGAGACTACAATGAGCAGTTCTTC. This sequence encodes CGSTSGDYNEQFF.

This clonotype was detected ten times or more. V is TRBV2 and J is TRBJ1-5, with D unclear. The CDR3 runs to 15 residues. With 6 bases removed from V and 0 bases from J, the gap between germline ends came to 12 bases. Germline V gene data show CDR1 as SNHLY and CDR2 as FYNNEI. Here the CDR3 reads CASSLRWGSNQPQHF. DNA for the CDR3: TGTGCCAGCAGCCTACGGTGGGGTAGCAATCAGCCCCAGCATTTT.

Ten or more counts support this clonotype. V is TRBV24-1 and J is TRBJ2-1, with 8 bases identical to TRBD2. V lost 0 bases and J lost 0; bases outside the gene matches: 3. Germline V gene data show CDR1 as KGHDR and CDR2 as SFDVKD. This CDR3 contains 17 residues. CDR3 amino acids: CATSDLQSGSSYNEQFF. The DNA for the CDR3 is TGTGCCACCAGTGATTTGCAGAGCGGGAGCTCCTACAATGAGCAGTTCTTC.

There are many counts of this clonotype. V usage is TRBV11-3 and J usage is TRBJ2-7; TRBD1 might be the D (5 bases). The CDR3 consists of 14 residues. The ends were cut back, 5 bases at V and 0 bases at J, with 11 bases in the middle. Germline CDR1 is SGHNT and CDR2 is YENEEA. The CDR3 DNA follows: TGTGCCAGCAGCCCTCGGCAGGGCTCCTACGAGCAGTACTTC. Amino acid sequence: CASSPRQGSYEQYF.

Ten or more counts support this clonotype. CDR3: CASSSDGGSSTDTQYF. Written as DNA, the CDR3 is TGTGCCAGCAGCTCCGACGGCGGGTCTAGCACAGATACGCAGTATTTT. The chain recombines TRBV11-3 with TRBJ2-3; the D gene is possibly TRBD2 (5 bases). This CDR3 has 16 residues. In germline, CDR1 is SGHNT, CDR2 YENEEA. Trimming took off 4 bases at V and 0 bases at J, with 14 bases between the two ends.

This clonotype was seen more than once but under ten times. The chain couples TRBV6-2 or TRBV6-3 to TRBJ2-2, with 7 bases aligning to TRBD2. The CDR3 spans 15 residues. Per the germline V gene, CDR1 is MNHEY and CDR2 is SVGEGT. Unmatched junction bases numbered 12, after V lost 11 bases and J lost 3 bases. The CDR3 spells CAVRDYLGDTGELFF. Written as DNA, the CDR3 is TGTGCCGTCCGGGACTACCTAGGGGACACCGGGGAGCTGTTTTTT.

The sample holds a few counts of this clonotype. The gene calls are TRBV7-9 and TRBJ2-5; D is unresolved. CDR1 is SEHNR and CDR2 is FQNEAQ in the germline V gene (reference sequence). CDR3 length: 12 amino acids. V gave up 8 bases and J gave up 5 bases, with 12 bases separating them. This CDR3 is CASLAVGETQYF. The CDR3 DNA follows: TGTGCCAGCTTGGCGGTGGGGGAGACCCAGTACTTC. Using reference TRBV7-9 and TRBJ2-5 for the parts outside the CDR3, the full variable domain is DTGVSQNPRHKITKRGQNVTFRCDPISEHNRLYWYRQTLGQGPEFLTYFQNEAQLEKSRLLSDRFSAERPKGSFSTLEIQRTEQGDSAMYLCASLAVGETQYFGPGTRLLVL.

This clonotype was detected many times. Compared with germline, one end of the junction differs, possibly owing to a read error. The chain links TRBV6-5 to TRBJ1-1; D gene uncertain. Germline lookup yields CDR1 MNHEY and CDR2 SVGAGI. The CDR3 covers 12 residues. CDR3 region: CASRALNIEAFF. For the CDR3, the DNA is TGTGCCAGCAGGGCTTTGAACATTGAAGCTTTCTTT.

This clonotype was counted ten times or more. The CDR3 DNA reads TGTGCCAGCAGTTTAGCGCATAGCTATGAGCAGTTCTTC. Protein product: CASSLAHSYEQFF. The chain has TRBV12-3 or TRBV12-4 and TRBJ2-1; D call uncertain. The CDR3 is 13 amino acids. Deletions cut 0 bases from V and 8 bases from J, with 8 bases between.

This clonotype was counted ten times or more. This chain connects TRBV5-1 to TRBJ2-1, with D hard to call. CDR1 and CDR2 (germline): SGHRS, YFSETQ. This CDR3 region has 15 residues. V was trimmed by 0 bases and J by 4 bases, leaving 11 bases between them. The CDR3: CASSLVQYTYNEQFF. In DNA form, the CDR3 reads TGCGCCAGCAGCTTGGTGCAGTATACATACAATGAGCAGTTCTTC.